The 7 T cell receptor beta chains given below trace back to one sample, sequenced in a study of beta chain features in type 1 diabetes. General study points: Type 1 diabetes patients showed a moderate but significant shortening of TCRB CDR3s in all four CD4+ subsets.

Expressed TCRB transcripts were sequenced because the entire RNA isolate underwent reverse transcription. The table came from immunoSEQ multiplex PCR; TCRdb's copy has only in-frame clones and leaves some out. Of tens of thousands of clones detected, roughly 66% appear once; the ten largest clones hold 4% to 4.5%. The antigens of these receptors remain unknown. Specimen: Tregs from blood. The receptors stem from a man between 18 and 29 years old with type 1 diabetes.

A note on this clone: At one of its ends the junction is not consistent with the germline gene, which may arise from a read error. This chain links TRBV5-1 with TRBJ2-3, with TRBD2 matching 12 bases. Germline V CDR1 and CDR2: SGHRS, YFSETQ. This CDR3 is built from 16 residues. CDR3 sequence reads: CASSSGLAGSTDAQYF. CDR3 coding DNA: TGCGCCAGCAGCTCCGGACTAGCGGGGTCCACAGATGCGCAGTATTTT.

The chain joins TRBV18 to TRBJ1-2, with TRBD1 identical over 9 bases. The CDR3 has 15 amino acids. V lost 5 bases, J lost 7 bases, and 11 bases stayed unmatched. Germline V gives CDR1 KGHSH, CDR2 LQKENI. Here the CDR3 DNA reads TGTGCCAGCTCATCGGGGGTACAGGGGGCTGCTGGCTACACCTTC. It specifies CASSSGVQGAAGYTF. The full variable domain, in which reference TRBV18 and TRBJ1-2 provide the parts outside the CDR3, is NAGVMQNPRHLVRRRGQEARLRCSPMKGHSHVYWYRQLPEEGLKFMVYLQKENIIDESGMPKERFSAEFPKEGPSILRIQQVVRGDSAAYFCASSSGVQGAAGYTFGSGTRLTVV.

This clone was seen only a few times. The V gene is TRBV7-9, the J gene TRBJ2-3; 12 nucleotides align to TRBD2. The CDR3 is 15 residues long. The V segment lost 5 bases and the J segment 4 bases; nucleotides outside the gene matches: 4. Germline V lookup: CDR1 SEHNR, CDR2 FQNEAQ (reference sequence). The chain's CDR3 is CASSPSGRAPDTQYF. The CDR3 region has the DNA TGTGCCAGCAGCCCTAGCGGGAGGGCCCCAGATACGCAGTATTTT.

The CDR3 region is CASSYSGWVGGLDKNIQYF. The CDR3, as DNA: TGTGCCAGCAGTTACTCAGGTTGGGTCGGGGGGCTCGACAAAAACATTCAGTACTTC. V is TRBV6-7 and J is TRBJ2-4; D may be TRBD2 (7 bases). Being an ORF, TRBV6-7 has a function that is uncertain. The CDR3 extends over 19 amino acids. The germline V and J ends were trimmed by 0 bases and 3 bases, with 21 bases remaining between them.

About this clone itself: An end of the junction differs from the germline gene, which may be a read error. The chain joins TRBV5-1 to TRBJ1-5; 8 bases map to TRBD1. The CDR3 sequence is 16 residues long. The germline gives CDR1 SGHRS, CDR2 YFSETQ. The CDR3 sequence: CASSAFPTGENQPQHF. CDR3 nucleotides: TGCGCCAGCAGCGCCTTTCCGACAGGGGAGAATCAACCCCAGCATTTT.

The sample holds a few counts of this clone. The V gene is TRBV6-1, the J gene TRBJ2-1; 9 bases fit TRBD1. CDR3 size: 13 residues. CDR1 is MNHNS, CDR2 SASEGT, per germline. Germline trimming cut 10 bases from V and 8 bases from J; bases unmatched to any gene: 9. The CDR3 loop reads CANSGQGGHEQFF. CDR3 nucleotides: TGTGCCAACTCGGGACAGGGCGGCCATGAGCAGTTCTTC.

The DNA of the CDR3 is TGTGCCAGCAGCTTATGGACAGGCCGCGATAACTATGGCTACACCTTC. This encodes CASSLWTGRDNYGYTF. The gene calls are TRBV5-4 and TRBJ1-2; 7 nucleotides agree with TRBD1. CDR1 is SGHNT and CDR2 is YYREEE in the germline V gene (reference sequence). The CDR3 loop spans 16 amino acids. V trimming: 2 bases; J trimming: 1 base; junction bases outside the gene matches: 8.